Sequencing of this T cell receptor (beta chain) was carried out in a study of CD8 T cells in ankylosing spondylitis. Whole-study results and caveats: There was a TCR beta motif, made of 7 or 8 highly homologous variants, that appeared characteristic of ankylosing spondylitis blood.

Only a few counts were recorded for this clonotype. Antigen unknown. This CDR3 spans 17 amino acids. After removal of 6 bases from V and 1 base from J, the junction contained 12 bases not matched to a gene. Germline CDR1 is DFQATT and CDR2 is SNEGSKA (reference sequence). Each CDR3 protein gets one entry after TCRdb re-called the 5' RACE reads with MiXCR. This table holds roughly 230,000 distinct CDR3 sequences, roughly 10% found once. The chain employs TRBV20-1 and TRBJ2-3; TRBD2 matches at 11 bases. The origin of this receptor is a male donor with ankylosing spondylitis or in good health (not recorded which). The sequencing input was blood, either unsorted or a sorted T cell fraction (not recorded which). The CDR3 loop is CSAEVAGGAYGTDTQYF. The CDR3 DNA follows: TGCAGTGCCGAGGTAGCGGGAGGGGCTTACGGCACAGATACGCAGTATTTT.